Each of the 27 T cell receptor beta chains below was sequenced from the same sample in a study of low-dose radiotherapy and immunotherapy resistance in tumors. Covering alpha and beta chains, TRAV- and TRBV-specific primers were used for the first-strand cDNA. TCR amplification ran 15 to 20 PCR cycles using constant-region and V-primer adapter primers. Via MiXCR, TCRdb re-called the reads, giving one row per CDR3 protein. This table has around 14,000 distinct CDR3 sequences, less than 55% appearing once. These receptors originate from a human donor with advanced metastatic prostate, ovarian, gallbladder or colorectal cancer (not recorded which). This table probably holds off-target reads from a library built for another chain.

This clonotype was picked up a small number of times. The rearrangement joins TRBV7-8 to TRBJ2-5; 10 bases map to TRBD2. Germline lookup yields CDR1 SGHVS and CDR2 FQNEAQ. After removal of 6 bases from V and 6 bases from J, the junction contained 10 bases not matched to a gene. The CDR3 extends over 15 amino acids. The CDR3 spells CASRVAGTSVQTQYF. CDR3 nucleotides: TGTGCCAGCAGGGTCGCCGGGACTAGCGTTCAGACCCAGTACTTC.

Here the CDR3 DNA reads TGCAGCGTATACAGGGAAGGCACCGGGGAGCTGTTTTTT. The encoded protein is CSVYREGTGELFF. V is TRBV29-1 and J is TRBJ2-2; possible D gene TRBD1, 6 bases. Looked up from germline, CDR1 is SQVTM and CDR2 is ANQGSEA. There are 13 residues in the CDR3. Trimming took 6 bases from V and 4 from J, leaving 12 bases between them.

This clonotype has a handful of counts. The genes are TRBV11-3 and TRBJ2-3; 13 positions match TRBD2. Unmatched junction bases numbered 6, after V lost 5 bases and J lost 4 bases. CDR3 length: 16 residues. Per the germline V gene, CDR1 is SGHNT and CDR2 is YENEEA. CDR3 in amino acids: CASSPRGLAGPDTQYF. Here the CDR3 DNA reads TGTGCCAGCAGCCCTAGGGGACTAGCGGGACCAGATACGCAGTATTTT.

CDR3 DNA: TGTGCCAGCAGCTTGGGGGCCGGGACTGGTTACAATGAGCAGTTCTTC. It translates to CASSLGAGTGYNEQFF. The gene calls are TRBV5-4 and TRBJ2-1; D perhaps matches TRBD2 (6 bases). Trimming left V 0 bases short and J 4 bases short, with 14 bases between. The CDR3 has 16 amino acids. Germline lookup yields CDR1 SGHNT and CDR2 YYREEE (reference sequence).

The chain employs TRBV18 and TRBJ2-7, with TRBD2 matching 10 bases. Germline values: CDR1 KGHSH, CDR2 LQKENI. The CDR3 extends over 14 amino acids. With V trimmed by 4 bases and J by 2 bases, 2 bases remained unmatched. The CDR3 protein is CASSLAGGAYEQYF. CDR3 coding DNA: TGTGCCAGCTCACTAGCGGGAGGCGCCTACGAGCAGTACTTC. Filled out from reference TRBV18 and TRBJ2-7, the complete variable domain reads NAGVMQNPRHLVRRRGQEARLRCSPMKGHSHVYWYRQLPEEGLKFMVYLQKENIIDESGMPKERFSAEFPKEGPSILRIQQVVRGDSAAYFCASSLAGGAYEQYFGPGTRLTVT.

The rearrangement uses TRBV6-2 or TRBV6-3 and TRBJ2-1; 11 nucleotides agree with TRBD2. Germline CDR1 MNHEY, CDR2 SVGEGT. The CDR3 runs to 14 residues. The junction had 5 bases not matched to a gene; V was cut back by 7 bases and J by 6 bases. CDR3 DNA sequence: TGTGCCAGCACCACTAGCGGGAGTCTCAATGAGCAGTTCTTC. Its translation is CASTTSGSLNEQFF.

The chain couples TRBV3-1 to TRBJ2-7, with TRBD1 identical over 9 bases. V trimming: 3 bases; J trimming: 0 bases; junction bases outside the gene matches: 6. Germline V gene sequence: CDR1 LGHDT, CDR2 YNNKEL (reference sequence). The CDR3 extends over 16 amino acids. CDR3 DNA: TGTGCCAGCAGCCATCGAGGGGACAGGGCCTCCTACGAGCAGTACTTC. It specifies CASSHRGDRASYEQYF.

This clonotype was detected once. One end of the junction is discordant with germline, which a read error may explain. V is TRBV29-1 and J is TRBJ2-7; no firm D call. Germline V gene sequence: CDR1 SQVTM, CDR2 ANQGSEA. The CDR3 consists of 12 residues. The CDR3 spells CIVVERTYEQYF. The CDR3 region has the DNA TGCATCGTTGTGGAAAGGACGTACGAGCAGTACTTC.

The rearrangement joins TRBV29-1 to TRBJ2-7; TRBD2 matches at 11 bases. This CDR3 is 15 amino acids long. CDR1 and CDR2 from the germline V gene are SQVTM and ANQGSEA. J lost 3 bases, V lost 4 bases, and 8 bases had no gene match. This CDR3 reads CSVGPLAGEYYEQYF. DNA for the CDR3: TGCAGCGTTGGGCCACTAGCGGGAGAGTACTACGAGCAGTACTTC.

The chain carries TRBV28 and TRBJ2-7; D might be TRBD2 (6 bases). V was cut by 4 bases and J by 3 bases, with 16 bases left in between. The CDR3 covers 15 residues. Germline values: CDR1 MDHEN, CDR2 SYDVKM. In DNA form, the CDR3 reads TGTGCCAGCAGTTCCTCGGGACTTAACCACTACGAGCAGTACTTC. It yields the protein CASSSSGLNHYEQYF.

This clonotype was counted between two and nine times. The chain uses TRBV9 and TRBJ2-1, with no clear D. The V end lost 3 bases, the J end lost 15 bases, and 16 bases lay between the germline ends. The length of the CDR3 is 12 residues. Germline CDR1 reads SGDLS; CDR2 reads YYNGEE. The CDR3 DNA is TGTGCCAGCAGCGCATTAGAGGTCCCTCGGTTCTTC. It specifies CASSALEVPRFF.

The V call is TRBV30, the J call TRBJ1-4, with 10 nucleotides matching TRBD1. Germline loops: CDR1 GTSNPN, CDR2 SVGIG (reference sequence). The V gene end was trimmed by 3 bases and the J gene end by 6 bases; junction bases not matched to a gene: 4. The CDR3 runs 14 residues. CDR3 residues: CAWSEGTGDEKLFF. The CDR3 DNA is TGTGCCTGGAGCGAAGGGACAGGGGATGAAAAACTGTTTTTT.

V is TRBV6-6 and J is TRBJ2-3; TRBD2 matches 7 bases. In germline, CDR1 is MNHNY, CDR2 SVGAGI (reference sequence). There are 15 residues in the CDR3. V was pared by 5 bases and J by 2 bases, with 7 bases of the junction left unmatched. Written as DNA, the CDR3 is TGTGCCAGCAGTGAAAATGCGGGGGTCACAGATACGCAGTATTTT. Translated: CASSENAGVTDTQYF.

V and J are TRBV5-1 and TRBJ2-2, with D perhaps assigned TRBD1 or TRBD2 (5 bases each). The V gene lost 0 bases and the J gene lost 2 bases, with 11 bases spanning the gap. This CDR3 is 16 amino acids long. The germline gives CDR1 SGHRS, CDR2 YFSETQ. DNA of the CDR3: TGCGCCAGCAGCTTGGTAGGGACGGGAAACACCGGGGAGCTGTTTTTT. Translation: CASSLVGTGNTGELFF.

The J gene is TRBJ2-2, the V gene TRBV6-6; weak D call: TRBD1 (5 bases). Germline assignment: CDR1 MNHNY and CDR2 SVGAGI (reference sequence). V lost 0 bases and J lost 0, with 11 bases in between. This CDR3 has 17 amino acids. The CDR3 DNA sequence: TGTGCCAGCAGTTACTCGAAGGCAGGGTCGAACACCGGGGAGCTGTTTTTT. Its protein is CASSYSKAGSNTGELFF.

The chain carries TRBV7-9 and TRBJ2-1; D is ambiguous. CDR3 length: 15 amino acids. The germline gives CDR1 SEHNR, CDR2 FQNEAQ (reference sequence). Trimming left V 4 bases short and J 2 bases short, with 12 bases between. CDR3: CASSYGPNPYNEQFF. CDR3 sequence (DNA): TGTGCCAGCAGCTATGGGCCGAACCCCTACAATGAGCAGTTCTTC.

The rearrangement uses TRBV7-9 and TRBJ2-7; D unresolved. V lost 0 bases and J lost 3, with 9 bases in between. From germline, CDR1 is SEHNR and CDR2 FQNEAQ (reference sequence). CDR3 length: 14 amino acids. In nucleotides, the CDR3 is TGTGCCAGCAGCTTAGCAGGAGCCTACTACGAGCAGTACTTC. The encoded protein is CASSLAGAYYEQYF.

The chain uses TRBV20-1 and TRBJ2-7, with 11 nucleotides matching TRBD1. The trim removed 5 bases at V and 0 bases at J, leaving 0 bases unmatched. The CDR3 length is 13 residues. The germline V gene has CDR1 DFQATT and CDR2 SNEGSKA (reference sequence). The CDR3 DNA follows: TGCAGTGCTGGACAGGGGGCCTCCTACGAGCAGTACTTC. Translated: CSAGQGASYEQYF.

This clonotype was seen a few times. V is TRBV19 and J is TRBJ1-5; TRBD1 is a possible D gene (5 bases). The CDR3 is made up of 14 amino acids. Trimming stripped 11 bases from V and 0 bases from J, with 14 bases between. Germline V gene lookup returns CDR1 LNHDA and CDR2 SQIVND (reference sequence). The CDR3 is CACKQDSSNQPQHF. Here the CDR3 DNA reads TGTGCCTGCAAACAAGACAGTAGCAATCAGCCCCAGCATTTT.

The CDR3 reads CAIGDSYGYTF. The CDR3 nucleotides are TGTGCCATCGGGGACAGCTATGGCTACACCTTC. The chain uses TRBV6-9 and TRBJ1-2; 7 nucleotides agree with TRBD1. This CDR3 has 11 residues. Germline assignment: CDR1 MNHGY and CDR2 SVAAGI. J was trimmed by 4 bases and V by 10 bases; bases with no gene match: 3.

This clonotype appeared a single time. The V and J genes are TRBV3-1 and TRBJ2-1; TRBD2 matches at 8 bases. Trimming at V came to 2 bases and at J to 7 bases, leaving 4 bases not matched to a gene. The CDR3 length is 14 residues. Germline V lookup: CDR1 LGHDT, CDR2 YNNKEL (reference sequence). The CDR3 reads CASSQTGGRNEQFF. In DNA form, the CDR3 reads TGTGCCAGCAGCCAAACGGGAGGGCGGAATGAGCAGTTCTTC.

The V call is TRBV19, the J call TRBJ2-5; 12 bases agree with TRBD2. There are 15 residues in the CDR3. The germline V gene has CDR1 LNHDA and CDR2 SQIVND (reference sequence). The V and J ends lost 6 bases and 5 bases, in that order; junction bases with no gene match: 7. CDR3 protein: CASSLTSGSYETQYF. The CDR3 DNA follows: TGTGCCAGTAGCCTGACTAGCGGGAGTTATGAGACCCAGTACTTC.

The genes are TRBV2 and TRBJ2-1; D is perhaps TRBD1 (6 bases). The CDR3 length is 14 residues. V lost 4 bases and J 7 bases, leaving 14 bases between the germline ends. Germline V CDR1 and CDR2: SNHLY, FYNNEI. The CDR3 reads CASSGDTSANEQFF. The CDR3 region has the DNA TGTGCCAGCAGTGGGGACACGTCGGCTAATGAGCAGTTCTTC.

V and J are TRBV12-3 or TRBV12-4 and TRBJ1-5; D gene uncertain. This CDR3 spans 14 amino acids. The V and J ends lost 5 bases and 0 bases respectively, with 8 bases between them. CDR3 nucleotides: TGTGCCAGCAGTCTGGCCGGTAGCAATCAGCCCCAGCATTTT. Amino acid sequence: CASSLAGSNQPQHF.

The V and J genes are TRBV3-1 and TRBJ1-5, with no clear D. The germline V gene encodes CDR1 LGHDT and CDR2 YNNKEL (reference sequence). The CDR3 totals 13 residues. Between the trimmed V and J ends, which lost 1 base and 8 bases, there was a span of 9 bases. CDR3 loop: CASSQGGIEPQHF. The CDR3 bases are TGTGCCAGCAGCCAAGGCGGGATTGAGCCCCAGCATTTT.

This clonotype has just a few counts. The V call is TRBV29-1, the J call TRBJ2-3; weak D call: TRBD2 (6 bases). This CDR3 has 17 amino acids. The V gene lost 0 bases and the J gene lost 5 bases, with 21 bases spanning the gap. Germline loops: CDR1 SQVTM, CDR2 ANQGSEA. CDR3 protein: CSVEDWRDERVVDTQYF. CDR3 nucleotide sequence: TGCAGCGTTGAAGATTGGAGGGACGAGCGGGTCGTAGATACGCAGTATTTT.

This chain connects TRBV2 to TRBJ2-3; TRBD2 matches 12 bases. Germline V gene data show CDR1 as SNHLY and CDR2 as FYNNEI. CDR3 length equals 16 residues. V shed 5 bases, J shed 0 bases, and the junction held 3 bases outside the gene matches. The CDR3 protein is CASSRLAGVSTDTQYF. CDR3 nucleotide sequence: TGTGCCAGCAGTCGACTAGCGGGGGTTAGCACAGATACGCAGTATTTT.